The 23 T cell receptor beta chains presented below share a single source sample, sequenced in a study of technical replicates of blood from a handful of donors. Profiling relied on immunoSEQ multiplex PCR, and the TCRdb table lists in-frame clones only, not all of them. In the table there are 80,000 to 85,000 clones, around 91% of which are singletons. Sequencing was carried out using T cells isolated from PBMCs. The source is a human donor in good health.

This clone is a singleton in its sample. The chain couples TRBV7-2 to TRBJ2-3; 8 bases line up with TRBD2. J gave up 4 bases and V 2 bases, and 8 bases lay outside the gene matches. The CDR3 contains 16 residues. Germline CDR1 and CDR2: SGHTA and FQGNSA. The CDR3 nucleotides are TGTGCCAGCAGCTTACCGAGAGCGGGAGTGTCAGATACGCAGTATTTT. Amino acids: CASSLPRAGVSDTQYF.

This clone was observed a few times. This CDR3 reads CASSPSGTAFYGYTF. The CDR3 nucleotides read TGTGCCAGCAGCCCGAGCGGGACGGCCTTCTATGGCTACACCTTC. The chain uses TRBV5-4 and TRBJ1-2; D might be TRBD1 (5 bases). The germline V gene encodes CDR1 SGHNT and CDR2 YYREEE (reference sequence). The CDR3 length is 15 residues. Trimming cost V 4 bases and J 4 bases, with 17 bases left between them.

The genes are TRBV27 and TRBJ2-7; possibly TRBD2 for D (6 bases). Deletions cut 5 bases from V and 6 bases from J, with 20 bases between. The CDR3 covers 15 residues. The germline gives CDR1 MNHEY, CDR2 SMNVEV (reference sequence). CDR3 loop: CASSLRPRYGSEQYF. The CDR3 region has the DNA TGTGCCAGCAGTCTCCGGCCCCGTTACGGGAGCGAGCAGTACTTC.

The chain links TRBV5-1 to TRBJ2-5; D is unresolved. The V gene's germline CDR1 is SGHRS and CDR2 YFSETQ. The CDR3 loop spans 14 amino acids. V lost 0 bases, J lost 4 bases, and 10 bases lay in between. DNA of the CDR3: TGCGCCAGCAGCTTGGCCCCAGGATTAGAGACCCAGTACTTC. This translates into CASSLAPGLETQYF.

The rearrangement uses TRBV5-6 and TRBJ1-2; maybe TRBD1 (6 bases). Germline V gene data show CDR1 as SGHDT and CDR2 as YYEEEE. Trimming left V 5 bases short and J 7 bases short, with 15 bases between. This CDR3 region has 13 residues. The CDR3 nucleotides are TGTGCCAGCAGATCGGGACACCCGGGTGGCTACACCTTC. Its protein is CASRSGHPGGYTF.

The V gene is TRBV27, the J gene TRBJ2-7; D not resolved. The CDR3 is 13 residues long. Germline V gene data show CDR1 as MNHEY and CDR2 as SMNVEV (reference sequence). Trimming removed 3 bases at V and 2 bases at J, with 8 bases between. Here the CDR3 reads CASSFGGTYEQYF. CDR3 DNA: TGTGCCAGCAGTTTTGGCGGAACCTACGAGCAGTACTTC.

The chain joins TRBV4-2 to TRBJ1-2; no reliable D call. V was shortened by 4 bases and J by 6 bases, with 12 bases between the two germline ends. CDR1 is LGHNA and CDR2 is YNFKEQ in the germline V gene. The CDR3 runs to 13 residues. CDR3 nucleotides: TGTGCCAGCAGCCCGGGATCAGGCAATGGCTACACCTTC. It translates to CASSPGSGNGYTF.

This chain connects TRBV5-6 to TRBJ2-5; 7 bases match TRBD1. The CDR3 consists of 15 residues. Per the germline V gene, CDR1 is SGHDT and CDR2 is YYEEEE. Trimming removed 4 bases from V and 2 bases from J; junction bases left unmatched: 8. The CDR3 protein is CASSDHWTGQETQYF. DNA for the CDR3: TGTGCCAGCAGCGATCACTGGACAGGTCAAGAGACCCAGTACTTC.

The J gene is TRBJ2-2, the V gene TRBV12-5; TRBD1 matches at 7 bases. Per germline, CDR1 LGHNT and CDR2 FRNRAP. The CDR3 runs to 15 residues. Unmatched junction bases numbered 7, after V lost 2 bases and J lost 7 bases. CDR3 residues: CASGLNRGRDGELFF. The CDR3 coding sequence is TGTGCTAGTGGTTTGAACAGGGGAAGGGACGGGGAGCTGTTTTTT.

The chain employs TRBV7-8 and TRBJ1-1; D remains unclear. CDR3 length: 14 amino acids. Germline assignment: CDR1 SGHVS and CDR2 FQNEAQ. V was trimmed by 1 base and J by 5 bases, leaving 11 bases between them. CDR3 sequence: CASSLERFRTEAFF. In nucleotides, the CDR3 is TGTGCCAGCAGCTTAGAGAGGTTTCGGACTGAAGCTTTCTTT.

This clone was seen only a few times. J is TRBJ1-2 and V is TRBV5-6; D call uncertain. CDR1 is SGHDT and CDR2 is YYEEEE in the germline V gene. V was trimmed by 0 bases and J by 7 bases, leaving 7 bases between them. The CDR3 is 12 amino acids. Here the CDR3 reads CASSLGGVGYTF. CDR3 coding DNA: TGTGCCAGCAGCTTGGGAGGAGTTGGCTACACCTTC.

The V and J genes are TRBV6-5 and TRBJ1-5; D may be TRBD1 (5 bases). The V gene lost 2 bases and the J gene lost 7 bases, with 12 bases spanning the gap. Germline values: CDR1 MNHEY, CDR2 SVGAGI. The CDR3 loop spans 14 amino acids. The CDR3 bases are TGTGCCAGCAGTTACGGGGGGTCCGGACAGCCCCAGCATTTT. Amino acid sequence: CASSYGGSGQPQHF.

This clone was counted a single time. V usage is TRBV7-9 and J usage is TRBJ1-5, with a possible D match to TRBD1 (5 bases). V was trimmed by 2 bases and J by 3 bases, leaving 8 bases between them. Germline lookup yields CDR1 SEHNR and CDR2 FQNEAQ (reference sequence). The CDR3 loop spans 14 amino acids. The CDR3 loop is CASSLQGYNQPQHF. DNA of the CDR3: TGTGCCAGCAGCTTACAGGGTTACAATCAGCCCCAGCATTTT.

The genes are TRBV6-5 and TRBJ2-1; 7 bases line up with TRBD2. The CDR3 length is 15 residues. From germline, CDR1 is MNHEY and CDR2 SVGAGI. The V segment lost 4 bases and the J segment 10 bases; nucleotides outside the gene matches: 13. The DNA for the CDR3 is TGTGCCAGCAGTTCTCCGAGGACTAGGGCTCAGGAGCAGTTCTTC. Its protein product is CASSSPRTRAQEQFF.

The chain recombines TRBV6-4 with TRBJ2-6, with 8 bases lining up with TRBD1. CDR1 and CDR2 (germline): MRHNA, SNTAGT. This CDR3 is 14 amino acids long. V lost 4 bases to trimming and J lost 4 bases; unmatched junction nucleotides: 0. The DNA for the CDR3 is TGTGCCAGCAGTGGGACAGGGGGGGCCAACGTCCTGACTTTC. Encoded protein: CASSGTGGANVLTF.

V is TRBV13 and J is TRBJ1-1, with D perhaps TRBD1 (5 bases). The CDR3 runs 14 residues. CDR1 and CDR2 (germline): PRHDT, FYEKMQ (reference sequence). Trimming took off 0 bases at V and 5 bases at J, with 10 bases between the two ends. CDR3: CASSLGAGRTEAFF. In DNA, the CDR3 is TGTGCCAGCAGCTTAGGAGCGGGGCGGACTGAAGCTTTCTTT.

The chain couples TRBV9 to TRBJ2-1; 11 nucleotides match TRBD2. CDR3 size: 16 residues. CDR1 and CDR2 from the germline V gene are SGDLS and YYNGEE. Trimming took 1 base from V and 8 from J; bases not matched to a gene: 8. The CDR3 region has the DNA TGTGCCAGCAGCGTAAGTAGCGGGAGGGCCATAGATGAGCAGTTCTTC. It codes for CASSVSSGRAIDEQFF.

CDR3 DNA sequence: TGCGCCAGCAGCCAAGTATCCGGGACAGGGAGTTATAGAGATACGCAGTATTTT. Protein: CASSQVSGTGSYRDTQYF. The chain couples TRBV4-1 to TRBJ2-3; 9 nucleotides match TRBD1. The length of the CDR3 is 18 residues. Per germline, CDR1 MGHRA and CDR2 YSYEKL. V gave up 1 base and J gave up 5 bases; unmatched junction bases: 13.

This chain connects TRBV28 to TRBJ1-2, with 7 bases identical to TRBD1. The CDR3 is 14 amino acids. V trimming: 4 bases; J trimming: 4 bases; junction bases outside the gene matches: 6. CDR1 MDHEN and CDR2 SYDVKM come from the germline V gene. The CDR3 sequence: CASSSGQRFYGYTF. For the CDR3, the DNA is TGTGCCAGCAGTTCGGGACAGAGGTTCTATGGCTACACCTTC.

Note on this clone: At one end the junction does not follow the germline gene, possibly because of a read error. For the CDR3, the DNA is TGTGCCAGCAGCCAGGGTGACAGGGACCATGAGACCCAGTACTTC. Translation: CASSQGDRDHETQYF. The V call is TRBV4-2, the J call TRBJ2-5; TRBD1 aligns across 7 bases. The CDR3 has 15 residues. Germline V gene data show CDR1 as LGHNA and CDR2 as YNFKEQ.

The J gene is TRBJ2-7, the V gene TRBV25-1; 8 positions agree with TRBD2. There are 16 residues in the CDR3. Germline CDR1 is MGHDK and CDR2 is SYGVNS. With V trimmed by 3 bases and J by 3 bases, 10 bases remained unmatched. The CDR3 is CASSESAGVRVYEQYF. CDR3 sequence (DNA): TGTGCCAGCAGTGAGTCAGCGGGGGTAAGGGTCTACGAGCAGTACTTC.

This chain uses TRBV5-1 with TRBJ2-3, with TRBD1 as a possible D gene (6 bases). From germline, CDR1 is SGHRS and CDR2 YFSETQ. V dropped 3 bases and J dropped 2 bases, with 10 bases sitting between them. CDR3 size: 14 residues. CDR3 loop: CASSWGQITDTQYF. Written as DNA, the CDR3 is TGCGCCAGCAGCTGGGGACAAATCACAGATACGCAGTATTTT.

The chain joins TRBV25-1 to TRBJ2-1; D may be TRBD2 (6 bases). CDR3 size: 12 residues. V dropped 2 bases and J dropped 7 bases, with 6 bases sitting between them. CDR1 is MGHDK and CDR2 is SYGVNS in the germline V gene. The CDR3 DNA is TGTGCCAGCAGTGAAGGGAGGAATGAGCAGTTCTTC. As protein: CASSEGRNEQFF.